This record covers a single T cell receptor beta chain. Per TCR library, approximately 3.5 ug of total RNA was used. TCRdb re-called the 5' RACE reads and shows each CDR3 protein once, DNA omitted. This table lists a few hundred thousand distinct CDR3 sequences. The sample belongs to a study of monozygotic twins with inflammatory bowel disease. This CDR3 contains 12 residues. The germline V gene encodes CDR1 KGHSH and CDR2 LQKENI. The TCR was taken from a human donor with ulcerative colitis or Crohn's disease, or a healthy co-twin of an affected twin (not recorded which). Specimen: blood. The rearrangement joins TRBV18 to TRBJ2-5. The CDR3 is CASSPVPETQYF.